One sample yielded the 11 T cell receptor beta chains listed below, sequenced in a study of T cells after somatic rescue of genetic block. Method: immunoSEQ multiplex PCR; TCRdb's copy keeps in-frame clones and lacks some. The table has tens of thousands of clones, approximately 91% seen once; the top ten hold about 3%. Sequenced sample: peripheral blood mononuclear cells (PBMCs). These receptors were taken from a man aged 25-45 years.

As regards this clone: At one of its ends the junction is not consistent with the germline gene, which may arise from a read error. The V gene is TRBV7-9, the J gene TRBJ2-2, with D perhaps TRBD1 (5 bases). There are 16 residues in the CDR3. Germline values: CDR1 SEHNR, CDR2 FQNEAQ (reference sequence). The CDR3 loop is CASSLLMAGNAGELFF. The CDR3 DNA follows: TGTGCCAGCAGCCTCCTAATGGCAGGGAACGCCGGGGAGCTGTTTTTT. The full variable domain, completed using reference TRBV7-9 and TRBJ2-2, is DTGVSQNPRHKITKRGQNVTFRCDPISEHNRLYWYRQTLGQGPEFLTYFQNEAQLEKSRLLSDRFSAERPKGSFSTLEIQRTEQGDSAMYLCASSLLMAGNAGELFFGEGSRLTVL.

V and J are TRBV21-1 and TRBJ2-3; the table's D gene call, TRBD2, was not cross checked with the DNA. TRBV21-1 is a recognized pseudogene. The CDR3 sequence is 15 residues long. CDR3 region: CASSARSANTDTQYF. The CDR3 bases are TGTGCCAGCAGCGCGCGCTCCGCCAACACAGATACGCAGTATTTT.

V usage is TRBV18 and J usage is TRBJ1-2, with a weak D call TRBD1 (5 bases). The CDR3 contains 12 residues. V was trimmed by 4 bases and J by 8 bases, leaving 11 bases between them. The V gene's germline CDR1 is KGHSH and CDR2 LQKENI. CDR3 region: CASSRQGDGYTF. The CDR3 DNA follows: TGTGCCAGCTCACGGCAGGGTGACGGCTACACCTTC.

The chain has TRBV19 and TRBJ2-2; 12 nucleotides align to TRBD2. V shed 5 bases, J shed 5 bases, and the junction held 6 bases outside the gene matches. Germline V gives CDR1 LNHDA, CDR2 SQIVND (reference sequence). This CDR3 is 16 amino acids long. The CDR3 protein is CASSFGLAGTTGELFF. CDR3 nucleotides: TGTGCCAGTAGTTTCGGACTAGCGGGAACTACCGGGGAGCTGTTTTTT. Complete variable domain (other parts from reference TRBV19 and TRBJ2-2): DGGITQSPKYLFRKEGQNVTLSCEQNLNHDAMYWYRQDPGQGLRLIYYSQIVNDFQKGDIAEGYSVSREKKESFPLTVTSAQKNPTAFYLCASSFGLAGTTGELFFGEGSRLTVL.

This sequence joins TRBV7-6 and TRBJ2-3; 10 bases map to TRBD2. This CDR3 is built from 16 residues. After removal of 4 bases from V and 0 bases from J, the junction contained 4 bases not matched to a gene. CDR1 and CDR2 from the germline V gene are SGHVS and FNYEAQ. The CDR3 nucleotides read TGTGCCAGCAGCTGGGGTAGCGGGGGGAGCACAGATACGCAGTATTTT. This sequence encodes CASSWGSGGSTDTQYF.

The gene calls are TRBV6-6 and TRBJ2-1; TRBD1 matches 9 bases. J was trimmed by 5 bases and V by 5 bases; bases with no gene match: 10. From germline, CDR1 is MNHNY and CDR2 SVGAGI (reference sequence). CDR3 length equals 16 residues. In nucleotides, the CDR3 is TGTGCCAGCAGTACCAAACAGGGGGCGCTTAACAATGAGCAGTTCTTC. This gives the protein CASSTKQGALNNEQFF.

The V gene is TRBV19, the J gene TRBJ1-2; D gene uncertain. Germline V CDR1 and CDR2: LNHDA, SQIVND (reference sequence). V lost 6 bases and J lost 1, with 6 bases in between. This CDR3 contains 12 residues. The CDR3 DNA reads as TGTGCCAGTAGCGCCCGTAACTATGGCTACACCTTC. This gives the protein CASSARNYGYTF. Drawing the rest from reference TRBV19 and TRBJ1-2, the complete variable domain is DGGITQSPKYLFRKEGQNVTLSCEQNLNHDAMYWYRQDPGQGLRLIYYSQIVNDFQKGDIAEGYSVSREKKESFPLTVTSAQKNPTAFYLCASSARNYGYTFGSGTRLTVV.

V gene TRBV19 combines with J gene TRBJ2-1; D is perhaps TRBD1 (5 bases). The V gene's germline CDR1 is LNHDA and CDR2 SQIVND (reference sequence). Trimming stripped 3 bases from V and 1 base from J, with 10 bases between. The CDR3 loop spans 15 amino acids. CDR3 in amino acids: CASSIQGWSYNEQFF. CDR3 DNA: TGTGCCAGTAGTATTCAGGGATGGTCCTACAATGAGCAGTTCTTC.

This sequence joins TRBV25-1 and TRBJ2-1; 8 bases are a match to TRBD1. The ends lost 5 bases at V and 5 bases at J; junction bases unmatched: 2. The CDR3 is made up of 13 amino acids. Germline V gene lookup returns CDR1 MGHDK and CDR2 SYGVNS. The CDR3 here is CASSLTGDNEQFF. The CDR3 region has the DNA TGTGCCAGCAGTTTGACAGGGGACAATGAGCAGTTCTTC.

V usage is TRBV6-6 and J usage is TRBJ1-3, with TRBD1 matching over 8 bases. The trim removed 5 bases at V and 7 bases at J, leaving 7 bases unmatched. The CDR3 has 14 amino acids. Germline loops: CDR1 MNHNY, CDR2 SVGAGI (reference sequence). The CDR3 DNA follows: TGTGCCAGCAGTAACAGGGGGAGAGGGAACACCATATATTTT. Its protein product is CASSNRGRGNTIYF.

The rearrangement joins TRBV6-5 to TRBJ1-5; D is possibly TRBD1 (5 bases). The CDR3 contains 14 residues. The V end lost 4 bases, the J end lost 6 bases, and 13 bases lay between the germline ends. Germline CDR1 MNHEY, CDR2 SVGAGI. This CDR3 reads CASSFSGKGQPQHF. In DNA, the CDR3 is TGTGCCAGCAGTTTTTCAGGGAAGGGTCAGCCCCAGCATTTT.